This record concerns one TCR beta chain sequence. Its cognate antigen is unknown. The CDR3 spans 21 residues. Trimming cost V 3 bases and J 1 base; bases outside gene matches: 18. Germline V gene sequence: CDR1 LGHDT, CDR2 YNNKEL (reference sequence). Then a second PCR, running roughly 7 to 11 cycles, was carried out with a sample-barcoded 5' primer and a J-beta primer mix. Tags on each cDNA molecule came from a template-switch adaptor with 12 random nucleotides. Individual samples furnished no less than 2.5 million CDR3-containing paired-end reads apiece. TCRdb ran MiXCR on the 5' RACE reads and lists one entry per CDR3 protein. Seen here are about 1.4 million distinct CDR3 sequences, around 59% observed once, and the top ten hold more than 6%. This sample is part of a study of blood T cells in healthy people across ages. Study-wide findings and caveats: Estimated diversity that came from one million T cells was considered an underestimate.

The sequenced material came from blood. The sequence derives from a young man in good health. V usage is TRBV3-1 and J usage is TRBJ2-5; the match to TRBD2 covers 12 bases. DNA of the CDR3: TGTGCCAGCAGCCACCGGGGGGGCAGGGCCGGGACTAGCGGGTTCCAAGAGACCCAGTACTTC. Translation: CASSHRGGRAGTSGFQETQYF.